This T cell receptor beta chain was captured in a study of T-cell reconstitution after alpha-beta-depleted transplantation in children. The CDR3 contains 16 residues. V was shortened by 5 bases and J by 0 bases, with 14 bases between the two germline ends. CDR1 is MGHDK, CDR2 SYGVNS, per germline. The authors prepared the TCRbeta library with unique molecular identifiers. TCRdb called the PCR reads again in MiXCR, with one record for every CDR3 protein. The sample includes roughly 400,000 distinct CDR3 sequences, around 20% of them seen just once. There are a few counts of this clonotype. It is likely a read error, because the conserved phenylalanine at the end of the CDR3 is missing.

The rearrangement joins TRBV25-1 to TRBJ1-5, with unresolved D. Sequencing used PBMCs from the stem cell graft donor, obtained from the stem cell graft. This receptor was obtained from a human donor who donated a stem cell graft to a child with acute myeloid leukemia. CDR3 residues: CASSSGEGVSNQPQHY. The CDR3 nucleotides are TGTGCCAGCAGTAGCGGCGAGGGAGTTAGCAATCAGCCCCAGCATTAT.